This T cell receptor beta chain was profiled in a study of T cell changes during pregnancy in multiple sclerosis. This CDR3 is 12 amino acids long. The germline V and J ends were trimmed by 5 bases and 11 bases, with 13 bases remaining between them. From germline, CDR1 is MNHNY and CDR2 SVGAGI (reference sequence). Some clones are missing from TCRdb's copy, which holds only in-frame ones; the method was immunoSEQ multiplex PCR. Of under 100,000 clones in the sample, about 94% were seen once. The TCR comes from a female donor with multiple sclerosis, enrolled in a pregnancy study. Sequenced material: peripheral blood, taken in the third trimester of pregnancy. This chain uses TRBV6-6 with TRBJ1-5; tentatively, D is TRBD1 (5 bases). The DNA for the CDR3 is TGTGCCAGCAGTGCTGACAGTCTATCCCAGCATTTT. As protein: CASSADSLSQHF.